Following are 7 T cell receptor beta chains from one sample sequenced in a study of cytomegalovirus exposure and HLA in healthy donors. Vbeta (60) and Jbeta (13) primers were used in the PCR. TCRdb's copy holds only in-frame clones and misses some; the assay was immunoSEQ multiplex PCR. The table records under 100,000 clones, around 70% of them present only once. Sequenced: PBMCs. These receptors were obtained from a woman in her forties or fifties in good health and CMV-seropositive.

Turning to this clone: At one end the junction does not follow the germline gene, possibly because of a read error. Other DNA variants within this sample encode the same CDR3. The gene calls are TRBV5-6 and TRBJ2-1; no clear D gene. Germline CDR1 and CDR2: SGHDT and YYEEEE. There are 12 residues in the CDR3. CDR3 nucleotides: TGCGCCAGCAGCTTGTTCGGGAATGAGCAGTTCTTC. It specifies CASSLFGNEQFF.

For this clone: The junction does not match germline at one end; this may be a read error. The chain has TRBV7-9 and TRBJ2-5; 8 bases map to TRBD1. The CDR3 contains 16 residues. Germline assignment: CDR1 SEHNR and CDR2 FQNEAQ (reference sequence). The CDR3 region is CSSSSADRDWRETQYF. In DNA form, the CDR3 reads TGTTCCAGCAGCTCGGCGGACAGGGACTGGAGGGAGACCCAGTACTTC.

This clone occurred a few times. The V gene is TRBV4-1, the J gene TRBJ2-7; D possibly corresponds to TRBD1 (6 bases). CDR1 and CDR2 (germline): MGHRA, YSYEKL. This CDR3 has 14 residues. The ends were cut back, 4 bases at V and 3 bases at J, with 13 bases in the middle. CDR3 residues: CASSLTQGLYEQYF. CDR3 sequence (DNA): TGCGCCAGCAGCCTTACCCAGGGGCTCTACGAGCAGTACTTC.

This chain joins TRBV7-2 and TRBJ2-1; 8 bases map to TRBD2. The germline CDR1 and CDR2 sequences are SGHTA and FQGNSA. With V trimmed by 6 bases and J by 3 bases, 7 bases remained unmatched. This CDR3 has 15 amino acids. The chain's CDR3 is CASSYSSGDYNEQFF. Written as DNA, the CDR3 is TGTGCCAGCAGTTATAGTAGCGGGGACTACAATGAGCAGTTCTTC.

This chain uses TRBV10-3 with TRBJ2-2, with 12 bases matching TRBD2. Germline V gene lookup returns CDR1 ENHRY and CDR2 SYGVKD. J gave up 0 bases and V 6 bases, and 8 bases lay outside the gene matches. The CDR3 runs 18 residues. CDR3 sequence: CAISAFGTSGPNTGELFF. DNA of the CDR3: TGTGCCATCAGCGCTTTTGGGACTAGCGGGCCGAACACCGGGGAGCTGTTTTTT.

CDR3 coding DNA: TGTGCCATCCCTAGCGGGGCCACGAGTACCGGGGAGCTGTTTTTT. Its translation: CAIPSGATSTGELFF. The chain recombines TRBV10-3 with TRBJ2-2, with 9 bases matching TRBD2. This CDR3 is built from 15 residues. In germline, CDR1 is ENHRY, CDR2 SYGVKD. V gave up 8 bases and J gave up 5 bases; unmatched junction bases: 9.

The chain recombines TRBV28 with TRBJ2-7; D call uncertain. Germline values: CDR1 MDHEN, CDR2 SYDVKM. Trimming left V 5 bases short and J 3 bases short, with 8 bases between. The length of the CDR3 is 12 residues. Here the CDR3 reads CASSPPRYEQYF. The CDR3 region has the DNA TGTGCCAGCAGTCCCCCCCGCTACGAGCAGTACTTC.